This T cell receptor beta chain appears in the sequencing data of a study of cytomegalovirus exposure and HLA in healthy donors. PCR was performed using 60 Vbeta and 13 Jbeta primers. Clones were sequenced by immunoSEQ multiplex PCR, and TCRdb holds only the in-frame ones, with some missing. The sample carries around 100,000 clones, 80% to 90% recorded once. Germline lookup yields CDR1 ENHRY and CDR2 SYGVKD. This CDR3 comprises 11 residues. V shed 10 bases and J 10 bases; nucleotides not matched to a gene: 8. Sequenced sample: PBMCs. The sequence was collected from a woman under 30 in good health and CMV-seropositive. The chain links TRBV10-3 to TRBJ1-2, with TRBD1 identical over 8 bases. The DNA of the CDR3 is TGTGCCACTTTGACAGGGGTTTACTACACCTTC. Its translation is CATLTGVYYTF.